Presented here are 4 T cell receptor beta chains from one specimen sequenced in a study of OX40 agonist ivuxolimab in advanced cancers. Sequencing used immunoSEQ multiplex PCR; TCRdb keeps in-frame clones, though not all of them. Here the sample spans 40,000 to 60,000 clones, more than 70% being singletons. Sequencing was performed on CD4+ or CD8+ T cells sorted from blood, taken in a trial of the OX40 agonist ivuxolimab. These receptor sequences come from an adult with an advanced solid tumor such as melanoma, head and neck, liver or kidney cancer.

The chain links TRBV10-1 to TRBJ2-5; possibly TRBD2 for D (6 bases). Trimming cost V 7 bases and J 11 bases, with 20 bases left between them. The germline gives CDR1 WNHNN, CDR2 SYGVQD (reference sequence). The CDR3 runs to 13 residues. DNA of the CDR3: TGCGCCAGCAAGAGCACACGGTCGGGGGAGCAGTACTTC. This codes for CASKSTRSGEQYF.

The chain's CDR3 is CASSRQAQSNQPQHF. As DNA, the CDR3 is TGTGCCAGTAGTAGACAGGCACAGAGCAATCAGCCCCAGCATTTT. J is TRBJ1-5 and V is TRBV19; the D gene is possibly TRBD1 (6 bases). The V and J ends lost 4 bases and 1 base respectively, with 11 bases between them. There are 15 residues in the CDR3. In germline, CDR1 is LNHDA, CDR2 SQIVND (reference sequence). Based on the CDR3 plus reference TRBV19 and TRBJ1-5, the full variable domain is DGGITQSPKYLFRKEGQNVTLSCEQNLNHDAMYWYRQDPGQGLRLIYYSQIVNDFQKGDIAEGYSVSREKKESFPLTVTSAQKNPTAFYLCASSRQAQSNQPQHFGDGTRLSIL.

The chain has TRBV6-6 and TRBJ2-7, with D uncertain. Trimming pared 9 bases from V and 0 bases from J, leaving 12 bases between. Germline V CDR1 and CDR2: MNHNY, SVGAGI (reference sequence). The CDR3 runs to 13 residues. As DNA, the CDR3 is TGTGCCAGTCTTAGCCTCCTCTCCTACGAGCAGTACTTC. Residues: CASLSLLSYEQYF.

The chain is built from TRBV28 and TRBJ2-7; unclear D gene. Trimming cost V 2 bases and J 0 bases, with 8 bases left between them. The CDR3 has 14 residues. The germline CDR1 and CDR2 sequences are MDHEN and SYDVKM. The CDR3, as DNA: TGTGCCAGCAGTTTAGCGGATTACTCCTACGAGCAGTACTTC. This gives the protein CASSLADYSYEQYF.